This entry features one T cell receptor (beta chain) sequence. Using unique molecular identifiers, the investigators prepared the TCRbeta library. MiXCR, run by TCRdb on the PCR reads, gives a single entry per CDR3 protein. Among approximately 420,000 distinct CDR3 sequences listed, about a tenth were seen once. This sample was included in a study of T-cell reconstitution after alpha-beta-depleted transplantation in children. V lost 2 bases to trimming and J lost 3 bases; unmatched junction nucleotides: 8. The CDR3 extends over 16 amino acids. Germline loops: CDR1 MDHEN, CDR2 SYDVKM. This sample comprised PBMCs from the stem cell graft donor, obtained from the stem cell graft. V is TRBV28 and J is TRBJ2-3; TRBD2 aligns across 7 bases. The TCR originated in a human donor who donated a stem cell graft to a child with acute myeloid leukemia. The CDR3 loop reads CASSLLIGGSTDTQYF. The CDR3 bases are TGTGCCAGCAGTTTACTGATCGGGGGGTCGACAGATACGCAGTATTTT.